Presented here are 13 T cell receptor beta chains from one specimen sequenced in a study of post-analysis software for immune sequencing data. Findings and limits, study-wide: Patients had higher frequencies than controls of about 5 TRBV segments, including TRBV5-6, TRBV5-1 and TRBV20-1.

No antigen has been identified for these receptors. TCR beta libraries were prepared from cDNA with unique molecular identifiers. Via MiXCR, TCRdb re-called the PCR reads, giving one row per CDR3 protein. The sample holds some 450,000 distinct CDR3 sequences, roughly 45% seen once. Sequenced sample: blood. Receptors originate from a girl aged 5-17 years with multiple sclerosis.

This clonotype occurred many times. The V and J genes are TRBV6-5 and TRBJ2-3; possibly TRBD1 for D (6 bases). V lost 5 bases and J lost 0, with 9 bases in between. The CDR3 covers 14 residues. Germline V gene lookup returns CDR1 MNHEY and CDR2 SVGAGI. This CDR3 reads CASSPTGSTDTQYF. The CDR3 nucleotides read TGTGCCAGCAGTCCCACAGGGAGCACAGATACGCAGTATTTT.

V gene TRBV29-1 combines with J gene TRBJ2-5; TRBD1 agrees at 7 bases. CDR1 is SQVTM, CDR2 ANQGSEA, per germline. V was pared by 5 bases and J by 4 bases, with 7 bases of the junction left unmatched. The CDR3 is made up of 13 amino acids. For the CDR3, the DNA is TGCAGCGTTTCGACAGGGTTTGGAGAGACCCAGTACTTC. The encoded protein is CSVSTGFGETQYF.

There are a few counts of this clonotype. The J gene is TRBJ2-3, the V gene TRBV27, with 8 bases fitting TRBD1. This CDR3 is 17 amino acids long. Germline CDR1 MNHEY, CDR2 SMNVEV (reference sequence). J gave up 4 bases and V 1 base, and 10 bases lay outside the gene matches. The CDR3 reads CASSLLGTGLTPDTQYF. The CDR3 bases are TGTGCCAGCAGTTTATTAGGGACAGGCCTGACCCCAGATACGCAGTATTTT.

This chain uses TRBV5-4 with TRBJ2-1; D is possibly TRBD2 (6 bases). The CDR3 is 16 amino acids. CDR1 is SGHNT, CDR2 YYREEE, per germline (reference sequence). V lost 0 bases to trimming and J lost 2 bases, with 12 bases between them. The CDR3 DNA is TGTGCCAGCAGCTTGGCCGGGAGATTCACCTACAATGAGCAGTTCTTC. It codes for CASSLAGRFTYNEQFF.

The sample holds one count of this clonotype. The chain carries TRBV7-9 and TRBJ1-1, with D uncertain. CDR3 length: 12 amino acids. The V gene lost 1 base and the J gene lost 7 bases, with 7 bases spanning the gap. CDR1 and CDR2 from the germline V gene are SEHNR and FQNEAQ (reference sequence). CDR3 region: CASSLVEREAFF. CDR3 in DNA: TGTGCCAGCAGCTTAGTGGAGCGTGAAGCTTTCTTT.

This chain connects TRBV6-5 to TRBJ2-5; 8 bases line up with TRBD1. This CDR3 has 16 residues. V trimming: 5 bases; J trimming: 6 bases; junction bases outside the gene matches: 14. Germline V gene lookup returns CDR1 MNHEY and CDR2 SVGAGI. DNA for the CDR3: TGTGCCAGCAGTGACGGAAGACAGGGGTCGAGGAAGACCCAGTACTTC. Its translation is CASSDGRQGSRKTQYF.

This clonotype was counted only a few times. V and J are TRBV10-3 and TRBJ2-7; D may be TRBD1 (5 bases). The V and J ends lost 8 bases and 3 bases respectively, with 11 bases between them. The CDR3 spans 12 residues. Germline values: CDR1 ENHRY, CDR2 SYGVKD. The CDR3 region has the DNA TGTGCCATCTCGCAGGGAAGCTACGAGCAGTACTTC. Protein product: CAISQGSYEQYF.

The chain joins TRBV7-2 to TRBJ2-5, with 7 bases matching TRBD2. The J call may not be correct, given that the DNA end is closer to TRBJ2-7. The CDR3 length is 15 residues. Germline CDR1 SGHTA, CDR2 FQGNSA. CDR3 DNA: TGTGCCAGCAGCTTAGCGACTAGCCCGGCCTACGAGCAGTACTTC. Translating it yields CASSLATSPAYEQYF.

The genes are TRBV28 and TRBJ2-4; possibly TRBD1 for D (6 bases). CDR1 is MDHEN, CDR2 SYDVKM, per germline. V gave up 4 bases and J gave up 8 bases, with 15 bases separating them. This CDR3 comprises 14 residues. The CDR3 protein is CASSSHGQSDIQYF. The CDR3 DNA follows: TGTGCCAGCAGTTCCCACGGACAGTCGGACATTCAGTACTTC.

V gene TRBV2 combines with J gene TRBJ2-1; D is undetermined. Germline values: CDR1 SNHLY, CDR2 FYNNEI. The V end lost 1 base, the J end lost 6 bases, and 13 bases lay between the germline ends. This CDR3 spans 15 amino acids. The chain's CDR3 is CASSEGARPRNEQFF. CDR3 in DNA: TGTGCCAGCAGTGAAGGGGCCAGGCCCCGCAATGAGCAGTTCTTC.

This clonotype was recorded only once. This rearrangement joins TRBV20-1 to TRBJ2-5; D call uncertain. The CDR3 contains 15 residues. Germline V gives CDR1 DFQATT, CDR2 SNEGSKA (reference sequence). Trimming removed 1 base at V and 2 bases at J, with 14 bases between. The CDR3 DNA follows: TGCAGTGCTAGAGCTTTTATGGCGGAGCAAGAGACCCAGTACTTC. The encoded protein is CSARAFMAEQETQYF.

This clonotype showed up just a few times. The junction differs from germline at one of its ends, possibly a read error. The CDR3 DNA is TGTGCCAGCATTGAGGGGGGAGTGAACGCTGAAGCTTTCTTT. Protein sequence: CASIEGGVNAEAFF. The chain recombines TRBV25-1 with TRBJ1-1; D is perhaps TRBD1 (6 bases). CDR1 and CDR2 from the germline V gene are MGHDK and SYGVNS. The CDR3 extends over 14 amino acids. The variable domain in full, completed from reference TRBV25-1 and TRBJ1-1, reads EADIYQTPRYLVIGTGKKITLECSQTMGHDKMYWYQQDPGMELHLIHYSYGVNSTEKGDLSSESTVSRIRTEHFPLTLESARPSHTSQYLCASIEGGVNAEAFFGQGTRLTVV.

This clonotype has only a few counts. The chain uses TRBV5-1 and TRBJ1-4; D perhaps matches TRBD1 (6 bases). CDR1 is SGHRS and CDR2 is YFSETQ in the germline V gene. Trimming left V 0 bases short and J 6 bases short, with 9 bases between. This CDR3 has 14 residues. CDR3 region: CASSLDRDDEKLFF. The CDR3 DNA sequence: TGCGCCAGCAGCTTGGACAGGGATGATGAAAAACTGTTTTTT. Full variable domain (missing parts from reference TRBV5-1 and TRBJ1-4): KAGVTQTPRYLIKTRGQQVTLSCSPISGHRSVSWYQQTPGQGLQFLFEYFSETQRNKGNFPGRFSGRQFSNSRSEMNVSTLELGDSALYLCASSLDRDDEKLFFGSGTQLSVL.